This TCR beta chain derives from a study of CD8+ T cells in alopecia areata (dated by TCRdb to the late 2010s). Notes on the research overall: The treated patients, all with moderate-to-severe alopecia areata, were enrolled in an open-label pilot trial of oral tofacitinib given at 5 to 10 mg twice daily. Tofacitinib was given for 6 to 18 months, followed by 6 months of follow-up off drug to assess delayed response and recurrence. Disease severity in treated patients was measured with the SALT score, which quantifies the percentage of affected scalp surface area. The study used high-throughput TCRbeta sequencing to examine T cell clonal expansion in alopecia areata, in both the C3H/HeJ mouse model and human patients. Scalp tissue and sorted CD4+ and CD8+ peripheral blood T cells from patchy and totalis/universalis alopecia areata patients and from healthy controls were covered by human TCRbeta sequencing. Tofacitinib-treated patients had biopsies at baseline and at 4 and 24 weeks of treatment, with a later scalp biopsy in several patients. Scalp clonality was compared among normal scalp (n=4), patchy alopecia areata scalp (n=8), and alopecia totalis/universalis scalp (n=8). The RNA source kit depended on sample type: the PAXgene miRNA kit for fixed scalp, the miRNeasy kit for PBMCs, and the RNeasy kit for mouse skin. TCRbeta CDR3 regions were amplified by immunoSEQ multiplex PCR with 35 Vbeta forward and 13 Jbeta reverse primers. General findings and caveats noted by the study authors: TCR sequences shared between patients were less clear than in mice, possibly partly because of HLA diversity in the patient population. Resident alphabeta T cells in normal human skin are also sequenced, complicating scalp TCR repertoire analysis, unlike mouse skin dominated by gammadelta T cells. Compared with normal scalp, lesional scalp, particularly in alopecia totalis/universalis, had higher clonality and more expanded CD8+ clones, which suggests antigenic drive. Tofacitinib significantly lowered scalp clonality and the number of expanded CD8+ clones among the top 100 scalp clones. During tofacitinib treatment, many expanded lesional clones remained in scalp and blood, and this persistence may partly explain relapse after treatment is stopped. Because the treated cohort was small and had only one nonresponder, larger studies are needed to examine links between baseline CD8+ expansion and response.

The method was the immunoSEQ multiplex PCR assay. To provide template for TCR sequencing, every sample had RNA extracted and reverse transcribed into cDNA. SuperScript III was used to make first-strand cDNA, primed with a 2:1 mix of oligo-dT and random hexamers. Amplification bias was assessed with a synthetic immune receptor repertoire, and residual bias was removed computationally. Per the original workflow: After raw reads were preprocessed to remove errors, the CDR3 was defined following IMGT conventions as running from the conserved cysteine to phenylalanine. Clonality was computed by normalizing Shannon entropy by log2 of the number of productive unique TCRs and subtracting the result from 1. Scalp TCRbeta sequences were cross-referenced with sorted blood CD4 and CD8 repertoires so that the CD4 or CD8 identity of scalp clones could be inferred. TCRdb retrieved this table from immuneACCESS and kept in-frame rearrangements only. Not all clones are present; in checked studies, unresolved V genes account for under half, and no reason is known for the remainder. Clone size and the V and J calls come from that table; the DNA yielded D and trimming. The sample profile shows around 200,000 clones; 55% to 70% of them were found once. Over 0.55% of the sample goes to the ten largest clones.

Explained via the paper, the time point label denotes: about 4 weeks on oral tofacitinib. Per the publication, the treatment or condition label means: oral pan-JAK inhibitor, 5-10 mg twice daily. Lesional scalp punch biopsies and peripheral blood were obtained from alopecia areata patients. PBMCs were isolated by density centrifugation and stained for CD3, CD4 and CD8, and CD4+ and CD8+ T cells were sorted on a FACSAria. With regard to this clone: There is no known antigen for this receptor. No quality values exist for individual bases; no much larger clone is one base distant.

Sequenced here: CD4+ T cells sorted from blood, sampled at week 4, from a patient treated with tofacitinib. This TCR came from a human donor with alopecia areata.

The bases are TGTGCCAGCAGTTACTCTGCGGGGGCCTACAATGAGCAGTTCTTC. Protein translation: CASSYSAGAYNEQFF. The chain is encoded by TRBV6-5 joined to TRBJ2-1; 7 central bases correspond to TRBD2. From the germline V gene, CDR1 is MNHEY and CDR2 is SVGAGI. The CDR3, from cysteine to phenylalanine, totals 15 residues. The kept DNA is CDR3 alone, 45 bases in frame from the first base. Trimming removed 0 bases from V and 2 bases from J; the gene matches leave 1 base unexplained.